Listed here are 25 T cell receptor beta chains from one sample, sequenced in a study of shared clonotypes between healthy human individuals (dated by TCRdb to about 2020). Library construction relied on the immunoSEQ multiplex PCR assay. The clones in this table, taken by TCRdb from immuneACCESS, are in-frame only. Not every clone is retained; where verified, under half of the shortfall comes from an unresolved V gene, and the cause of the rest is unknown. The sample has approximately 2,000,000 clones on record, around 90% of them singletons. The ten top clones hold 0.3% to 0.45% of the sample. Sequenced material: naive CD4+ T cells from PBMCs. The intended sense of this specimen's cell subset or site label: CD45RA+ positively selected. The source of these receptors is a young man in good health. Some clones in this sample may be carry-over from other donors' samples.

The genes are TRBV18 and TRBJ2-3; D unclear. The V end lost 2 bases, the J end lost 1 base, and 16 bases lay between the germline ends. Per germline, CDR1 KGHSH and CDR2 LQKENI. CDR3 length: 17 residues. This chain's CDR3 is CASSPGRILYGTDTQYF. The CDR3 DNA reads TGTGCCAGCTCACCAGGGCGAATCCTCTATGGCACAGATACGCAGTATTTT.

The chain combines TRBV4-1 with TRBJ2-4, with 7 bases lining up with TRBD1. Losses at the gene ends were 3 bases for V and 9 bases for J; bases not matched to a gene: 8. Germline V lookup: CDR1 MGHRA, CDR2 YSYEKL. The CDR3 runs 14 residues. The CDR3 coding sequence is TGCGCCAGCAGCCAGAGACAGGGTTCTCTCATTCAGTACTTC. This sequence encodes CASSQRQGSLIQYF.

The chain combines TRBV19 with TRBJ2-3; D might be TRBD2 (5 bases). Germline assignment: CDR1 LNHDA and CDR2 SQIVND (reference sequence). This CDR3 has 14 residues. V dropped 1 base and J dropped 4 bases, with 9 bases sitting between them. CDR3 DNA sequence: TGTGCCAGTAGTATAGTGACGGGATCAGATACGCAGTATTTT. Its protein is CASSIVTGSDTQYF.

The V call is TRBV5-1, the J call TRBJ2-7, with 11 bases matching TRBD2. This CDR3 is built from 21 residues. J gave up 1 base and V 2 bases, and 20 bases lay outside the gene matches. The germline V gene has CDR1 SGHRS and CDR2 YFSETQ. CDR3 in amino acids: CASSFVTVGASGRRGSYEQYF. In nucleotides, the CDR3 is TGCGCCAGCAGCTTCGTAACGGTTGGGGCTAGCGGGAGGCGGGGATCCTACGAGCAGTACTTC.

The V gene is TRBV19, the J gene TRBJ1-2; tentatively, D is TRBD1 (5 bases). This CDR3 contains 17 residues. Trimming removed 3 bases at V and 4 bases at J, with 21 bases between. Germline V lookup: CDR1 LNHDA, CDR2 SQIVND (reference sequence). The chain's CDR3 is CASSMWDSKPLLYGYTF. CDR3 sequence (DNA): TGTGCCAGTAGTATGTGGGACTCCAAGCCACTTCTCTATGGCTACACCTTC. The whole variable domain, filled in from reference TRBV19 and TRBJ1-2, reads DGGITQSPKYLFRKEGQNVTLSCEQNLNHDAMYWYRQDPGQGLRLIYYSQIVNDFQKGDIAEGYSVSREKKESFPLTVTSAQKNPTAFYLCASSMWDSKPLLYGYTFGSGTRLTVV.

The rearrangement links TRBV2 to TRBJ2-7; D may correspond to TRBD1 or TRBD2 (5 bases each). The CDR3 consists of 13 residues. The V end was cut by 9 bases, the J end by 6 bases, with 18 bases between. Germline CDR1 and CDR2: SNHLY and FYNNEI. The CDR3 DNA reads as TGTGCCAGTCATACAATAGGTGGGGGCGAGCAGTACTTC. Protein product: CASHTIGGGEQYF. Full variable domain (rest looked up from reference TRBV2 and TRBJ2-7): EPEVTQTPSHQVTQMGQEVILRCVPISNHLYFYWYRQILGQKVEFLVSFYNNEISEKSEIFDDQFSVERPDGSNFTLKIRSTKLEDSAMYFCASHTIGGGEQYFGPGTRLTVT.

This clone was observed a few times. The same CDR3 also results from other DNA sequences found in this sample. The rearrangement joins TRBV18 to TRBJ2-1, with TRBD2 as a possible D gene (5 bases). This CDR3 is 12 amino acids long. CDR1 and CDR2 (germline): KGHSH, LQKENI. Trimming left V 2 bases short and J 8 bases short, with 7 bases between. DNA for the CDR3: TGTGCCAGCTCACCATCCGGGGATGAGCAGTTCTTC. Translating it yields CASSPSGDEQFF.

This clone is a singleton in its sample. This chain uses TRBV7-8 with TRBJ2-5, with D perhaps matching TRBD2 (6 bases). This CDR3 has 12 residues. The germline gives CDR1 SGHVS, CDR2 FQNEAQ. Deletions cut 7 bases from V and 1 base from J, with 7 bases between. CDR3 nucleotides: TGTGCCAGCAAGGGACTCCAAGAGACCCAGTACTTC. Its translation: CASKGLQETQYF.

The V call is TRBV7-3, the J call TRBJ2-3; the match to TRBD2 covers 13 bases. The CDR3 has 17 amino acids. The V and J ends lost 5 bases and 10 bases, in that order; junction bases with no gene match: 15. Per the germline V gene, CDR1 is SGHTA and CDR2 is FQGTGA. In DNA, the CDR3 is TGTGCCAGCAGCCCTTCGGCACTAGCGGGAGGGGGTCGAGCGCAGTATTTT. It translates to CASSPSALAGGGRAQYF.

The chain joins TRBV7-6 to TRBJ1-2, with 7 bases fitting TRBD1. Germline CDR1 reads SGHVS; CDR2 reads FNYEAQ. The CDR3 sequence is 15 residues long. V shed 1 base, J shed 6 bases, and the junction held 8 bases outside the gene matches. This CDR3 reads CASSLGQGISNGYTF. The CDR3 bases are TGTGCCAGCAGCTTAGGACAGGGTATCTCCAATGGCTACACCTTC.

This clone was counted a single time. The chain joins TRBV30 to TRBJ2-7, with D perhaps matching TRBD1 (6 bases). Germline CDR1 is GTSNPN and CDR2 is SVGIG (reference sequence). The CDR3 consists of 13 residues. With 2 bases removed from V and 2 bases from J, the gap between germline ends came to 10 bases. Here the CDR3 reads CAWSPDRTYEQYF. The CDR3 DNA reads as TGTGCCTGGAGTCCCGACAGGACCTACGAGCAGTACTTC. The full variable domain, in which reference TRBV30 and TRBJ2-7 provide the parts outside the CDR3, is SQTIHQWPATLVQPVGSPLSLECTVEGTSNPNLYWYRQAAGRGLQLLFYSVGIGQISSEVPQNLSASRPQDRQFILSSKKLLLSDSGFYLCAWSPDRTYEQYFGPGTRLTVT.

This chain joins TRBV12-5 and TRBJ2-2, with D perhaps matching TRBD1 (5 bases). The CDR3 is 14 amino acids. The V and J ends lost 6 bases and 6 bases respectively, with 14 bases between them. Germline V CDR1 and CDR2: LGHNT, FRNRAP. The CDR3 loop reads CASGRTSRAGELFF. The CDR3 DNA follows: TGTGCTAGTGGACGGACAAGTCGGGCCGGGGAGCTGTTTTTT.

Comments on this clone: Other nucleotide sequences from this sample produce the same CDR3. The V and J genes are TRBV18 and TRBJ2-1, with 9 bases identical to TRBD2. The CDR3 contains 15 residues. From germline, CDR1 is KGHSH and CDR2 LQKENI. Unmatched junction bases numbered 4, after V lost 0 bases and J lost 7 bases. The CDR3 loop reads CASSPPGLAGNEQFF. DNA of the CDR3: TGTGCCAGCTCACCACCGGGACTAGCTGGGAATGAGCAGTTCTTC.

This rearrangement joins TRBV5-4 to TRBJ2-5; D call uncertain. Germline V gene data show CDR1 as SGHNT and CDR2 as YYREEE (reference sequence). The CDR3 length is 13 residues. With 3 bases removed from V and 2 bases from J, the gap between germline ends came to 8 bases. The CDR3 is CASSSIIQETQYF. The CDR3 nucleotides read TGTGCCAGCAGCTCTATCATACAAGAGACCCAGTACTTC.

V is TRBV7-9 and J is TRBJ2-2; 10 nucleotides align to TRBD2. CDR1 and CDR2 from the germline V gene are SEHNR and FQNEAQ (reference sequence). This CDR3 has 16 amino acids. With 5 bases clipped from V and 5 bases from J, the junction kept 8 bases outside the gene matches. The CDR3 spells CASSLIAGGGTGELFF. The DNA of the CDR3 is TGTGCCAGCAGCCTCATAGCGGGAGGAGGTACCGGGGAGCTGTTTTTT.

As regards this clone: Within the sample, other DNA sequences also encode this same CDR3. The chain is built from TRBV5-1 and TRBJ2-7, with 10 bases identical to TRBD2. The CDR3 runs to 15 residues. The J segment lost 2 bases and the V segment lost 0 bases, leaving 2 bases of the junction unmatched. Germline V gene data show CDR1 as SGHRS and CDR2 as YFSETQ. The CDR3 nucleotides read TGCGCCAGCAGCTTGGAGACTAGCGGGCCCTACGAGCAGTACTTC. Its translation: CASSLETSGPYEQYF.

The rearrangement links TRBV6-5 to TRBJ2-1, with TRBD2 identical over 11 bases. This CDR3 spans 16 amino acids. With 4 bases clipped from V and 5 bases from J, the junction kept 7 bases outside the gene matches. Germline lookup yields CDR1 MNHEY and CDR2 SVGAGI. The CDR3 nucleotides are TGTGCCAGCAGTTCATATAGCGGGAGGGCCCACAATGAGCAGTTCTTC. It specifies CASSSYSGRAHNEQFF.

The rearrangement joins TRBV29-1 to TRBJ2-5; D gene uncertain. The CDR3 runs 14 residues. V lost 1 base to trimming and J lost 1 base, with 10 bases between them. Germline V gives CDR1 SQVTM, CDR2 ANQGSEA. The CDR3 bases are TGCAGCGTTGAAGGGTGGGAATCCCAAGAGACCCAGTACTTC. It specifies CSVEGWESQETQYF.

This chain joins TRBV19 and TRBJ2-7; D is uncertain. V was clipped by 2 bases and J by 7 bases, with 24 bases between them. The CDR3 totals 17 residues. Germline CDR1 LNHDA, CDR2 SQIVND (reference sequence). CDR3 coding DNA: TGTGCCAGTAGTATAATAGTGACGGCCTCACCCGACCTGGAGCAGTACTTC. It is translated as CASSIIVTASPDLEQYF.

The chain carries TRBV27 and TRBJ2-2, with D possibly matching TRBD1 (5 bases). The CDR3 has 14 residues. Germline CDR1 is MNHEY and CDR2 is SMNVEV (reference sequence). V lost 2 bases, J lost 6 bases, and 10 bases lay in between. This CDR3 is CASSLRSGSGELFF. DNA of the CDR3: TGTGCCAGCAGTTTAAGGTCAGGGTCCGGGGAGCTGTTTTTT.

This chain joins TRBV14 and TRBJ2-2; D possibly corresponds to TRBD2 (5 bases). Trimming pared 4 bases from V and 3 bases from J, leaving 15 bases between. CDR3 length: 16 amino acids. CDR1 is SGHDN, CDR2 FVKESK, per germline. The CDR3: CASSPPPPGDTGELFF. In nucleotides, the CDR3 is TGTGCCAGCAGCCCCCCCCCTCCCGGGGACACCGGGGAGCTGTTTTTT.

The chain recombines TRBV5-4 with TRBJ2-3; 13 bases are shared with TRBD2. There are 17 residues in the CDR3. The germline gives CDR1 SGHNT, CDR2 YYREEE (reference sequence). Trimming took 4 bases from V and 5 from J; bases not matched to a gene: 10. This CDR3 reads CASSTRLAGGPVDTQYF. CDR3 in DNA: TGTGCCAGCAGCACCCGACTAGCGGGAGGCCCCGTAGATACGCAGTATTTT.

This chain joins TRBV29-1 and TRBJ1-1; TRBD1 matches 11 bases. The CDR3 spans 16 residues. Germline CDR1 SQVTM, CDR2 ANQGSEA. The trim removed 7 bases at V and 9 bases at J, leaving 19 bases unmatched. The CDR3: CSGEDRGRSSCWKAFF. The DNA for the CDR3 is TGCAGCGGGGAGGACAGGGGGCGAAGTAGTTGCTGGAAAGCTTTCTTT.

J is TRBJ1-1 and V is TRBV11-3, with D perhaps matching TRBD1 (5 bases). Germline CDR1 reads SGHNT; CDR2 reads YENEEA. Trimming cost V 4 bases and J 7 bases, with 16 bases left between them. The length of the CDR3 is 14 residues. The CDR3 DNA reads TGTGCCAGCAGCTCCGCCCGGACACGGGGTGAAGCTTTCTTT. Translating gives CASSSARTRGEAFF.

The genes are TRBV4-1 and TRBJ2-3, with D possibly TRBD2 on 7 matching bases. The germline V gene has CDR1 MGHRA and CDR2 YSYEKL. This CDR3 is 16 amino acids long. V lost 3 bases to trimming and J lost 0 bases, with 13 bases between them. The CDR3 is CASSQRGEGSTDTQYF. The CDR3 coding sequence is TGCGCCAGCAGCCAGAGGGGGGAGGGGAGCACAGATACGCAGTATTTT.